This T cell receptor (beta chain) was captured in a study of sequential checkpoint blockade in melanoma. Across the whole study: Arm A got nivolumab then ipilimumab; arm B the reverse, 1:1. Both treatment sequences were followed by maintenance nivolumab.

CDR3 length: 17 amino acids. The germline V and J ends were trimmed by 4 bases and 0 bases, with 13 bases remaining between them. Per the germline V gene, CDR1 is LNHDA and CDR2 is SQIVND (reference sequence). Treatment noted: randomized to nivolumab then ipilimumab (arm A) or the reverse (arm B). No patient had prior DNA-damaging chemotherapy. Live CD3+CD8+ CD19− CD56− cells were sorted from PBMCs. Assay used: immunoSEQ multiplex PCR; TCRdb lists only in-frame clones, some missing. The sample holds approximately 15,000 clones, 80% seen once. The sample consisted of CD8+ T cells sorted from blood (inferred from file names), taken from a patient given nivolumab and ipilimumab in sequence. The genes are TRBV19 and TRBJ1-6; D unclear. The receptor comes from a human donor with melanoma. The DNA of the CDR3 is TGTGCCAGTAGTACGACACCGAAGGTCTCCTATAATTCACCCCTCCACTTT. This translates into CASSTTPKVSYNSPLHF.